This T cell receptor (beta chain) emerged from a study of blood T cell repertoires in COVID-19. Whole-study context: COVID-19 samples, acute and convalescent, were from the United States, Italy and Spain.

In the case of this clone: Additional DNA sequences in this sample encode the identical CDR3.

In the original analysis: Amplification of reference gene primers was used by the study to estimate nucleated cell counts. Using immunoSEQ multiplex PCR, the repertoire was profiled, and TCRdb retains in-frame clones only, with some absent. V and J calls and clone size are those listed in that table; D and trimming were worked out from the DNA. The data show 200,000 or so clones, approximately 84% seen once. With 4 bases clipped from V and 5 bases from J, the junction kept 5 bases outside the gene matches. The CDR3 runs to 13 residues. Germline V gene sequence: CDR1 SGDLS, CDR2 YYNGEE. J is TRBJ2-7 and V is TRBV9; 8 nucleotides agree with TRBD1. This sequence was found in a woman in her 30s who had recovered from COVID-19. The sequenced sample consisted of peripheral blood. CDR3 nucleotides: TGTGCCAGCAGCCCGACAGGGGCAAACGAGCAGTACTTC. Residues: CASSPTGANEQYF. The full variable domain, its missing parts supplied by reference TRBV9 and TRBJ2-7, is DSGVTQTPKHLITATGQRVTLRCSPRSGDLSVYWYQQSLDQGLQFLIQYYNGEERAKGNILERFSAQQFPDLHSELNLSSLELGDSALYFCASSPTGANEQYFGPGTRLTVT.